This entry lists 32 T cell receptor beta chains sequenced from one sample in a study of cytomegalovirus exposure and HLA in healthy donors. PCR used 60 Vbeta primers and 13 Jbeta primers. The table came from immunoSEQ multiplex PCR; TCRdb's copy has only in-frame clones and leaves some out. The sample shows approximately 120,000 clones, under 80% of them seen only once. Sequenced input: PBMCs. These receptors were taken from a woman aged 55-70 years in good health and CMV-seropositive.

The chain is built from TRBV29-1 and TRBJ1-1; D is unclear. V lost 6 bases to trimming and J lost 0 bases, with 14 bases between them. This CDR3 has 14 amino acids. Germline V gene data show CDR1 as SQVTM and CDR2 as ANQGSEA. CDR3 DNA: TGCAGCGTAGTAACCTACGAGTTGAACACTGAAGCTTTCTTT. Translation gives CSVVTYELNTEAFF.

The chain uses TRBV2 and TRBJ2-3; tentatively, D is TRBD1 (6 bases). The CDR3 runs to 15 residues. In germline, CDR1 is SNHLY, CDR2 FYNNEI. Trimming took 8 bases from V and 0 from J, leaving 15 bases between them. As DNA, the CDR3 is TGTGCCAGCTGTGGAGACAGGTCTAGCACAGATACGCAGTATTTT. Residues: CASCGDRSSTDTQYF.

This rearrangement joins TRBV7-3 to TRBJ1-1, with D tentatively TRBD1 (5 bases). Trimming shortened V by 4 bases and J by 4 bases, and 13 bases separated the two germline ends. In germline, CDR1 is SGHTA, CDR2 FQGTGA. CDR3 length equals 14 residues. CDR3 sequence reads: CASSSGGGSTEAFF. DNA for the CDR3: TGTGCCAGCAGCTCCGGTGGGGGGAGCACTGAAGCTTTCTTT.

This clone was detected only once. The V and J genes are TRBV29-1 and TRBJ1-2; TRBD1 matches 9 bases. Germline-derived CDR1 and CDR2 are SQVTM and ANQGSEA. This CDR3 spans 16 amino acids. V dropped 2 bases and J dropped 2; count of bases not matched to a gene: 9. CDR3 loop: CSVETTGQGLNYGYTF. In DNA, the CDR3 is TGCAGCGTTGAAACCACGGGACAGGGACTAAACTATGGCTACACCTTC.

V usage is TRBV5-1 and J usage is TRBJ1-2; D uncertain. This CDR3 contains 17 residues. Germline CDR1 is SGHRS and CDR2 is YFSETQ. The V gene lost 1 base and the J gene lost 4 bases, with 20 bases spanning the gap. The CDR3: CASSLSFARDFTYGYTF. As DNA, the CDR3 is TGCGCCAGCAGCTTGTCTTTTGCGCGGGATTTCACCTATGGCTACACCTTC.

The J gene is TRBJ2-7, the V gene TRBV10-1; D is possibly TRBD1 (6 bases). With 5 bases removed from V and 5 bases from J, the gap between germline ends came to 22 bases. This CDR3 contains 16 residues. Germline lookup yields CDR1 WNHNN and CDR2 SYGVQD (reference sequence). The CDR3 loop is CASSRMWGRGENEQYF. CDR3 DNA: TGCGCCAGCAGTAGGATGTGGGGCAGGGGCGAGAACGAGCAGTACTTC.

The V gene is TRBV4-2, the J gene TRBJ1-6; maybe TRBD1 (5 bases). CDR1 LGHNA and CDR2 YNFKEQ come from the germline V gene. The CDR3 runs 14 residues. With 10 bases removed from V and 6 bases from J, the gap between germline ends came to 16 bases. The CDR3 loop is CATLGGISNSPLHF. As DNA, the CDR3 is TGTGCCACCCTGGGGGGGATAAGTAATTCACCCCTCCACTTT.

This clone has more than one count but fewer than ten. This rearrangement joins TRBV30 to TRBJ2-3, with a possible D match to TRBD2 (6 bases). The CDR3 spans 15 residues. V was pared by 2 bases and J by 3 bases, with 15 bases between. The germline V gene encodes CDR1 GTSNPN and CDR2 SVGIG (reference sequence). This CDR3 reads CAWSRPGTLTDTQYF. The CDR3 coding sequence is TGTGCCTGGAGTCGTCCCGGGACTTTGACAGATACGCAGTATTTT.

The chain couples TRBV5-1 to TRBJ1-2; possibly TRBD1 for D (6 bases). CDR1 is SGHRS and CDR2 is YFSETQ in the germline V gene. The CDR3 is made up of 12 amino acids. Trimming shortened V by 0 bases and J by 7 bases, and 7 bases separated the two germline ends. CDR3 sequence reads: CASSLDRAGYTF. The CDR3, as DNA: TGCGCCAGCAGCTTGGACAGGGCTGGCTACACCTTC. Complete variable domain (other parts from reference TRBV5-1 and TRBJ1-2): KAGVTQTPRYLIKTRGQQVTLSCSPISGHRSVSWYQQTPGQGLQFLFEYFSETQRNKGNFPGRFSGRQFSNSRSEMNVSTLELGDSALYLCASSLDRAGYTFGSGTRLTVV.

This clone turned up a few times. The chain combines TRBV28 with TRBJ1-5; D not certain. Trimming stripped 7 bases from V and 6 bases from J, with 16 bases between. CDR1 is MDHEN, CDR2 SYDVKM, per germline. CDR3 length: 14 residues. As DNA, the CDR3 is TGTGCCAGCAAACTAAACAGCGGGTTTCAGCCCCAGCATTTT. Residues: CASKLNSGFQPQHF.

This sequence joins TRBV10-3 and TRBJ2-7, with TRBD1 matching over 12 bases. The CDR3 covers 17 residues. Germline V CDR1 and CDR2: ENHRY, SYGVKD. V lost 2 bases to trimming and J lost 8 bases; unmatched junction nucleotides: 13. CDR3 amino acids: CAISEPGQGAGFSKQYF. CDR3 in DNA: TGTGCCATCAGTGAGCCGGGACAGGGGGCTGGGTTTTCGAAGCAGTACTTC.

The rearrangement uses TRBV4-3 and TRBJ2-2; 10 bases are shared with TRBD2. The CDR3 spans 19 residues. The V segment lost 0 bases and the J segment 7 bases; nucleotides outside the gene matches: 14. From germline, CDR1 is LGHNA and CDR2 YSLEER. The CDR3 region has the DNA TGCGCCAGCAGCCAAGATCTCCTAGCGGGGGACTCCCGGGGCGGGGAGCTGTTTTTT. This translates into CASSQDLLAGDSRGGELFF.

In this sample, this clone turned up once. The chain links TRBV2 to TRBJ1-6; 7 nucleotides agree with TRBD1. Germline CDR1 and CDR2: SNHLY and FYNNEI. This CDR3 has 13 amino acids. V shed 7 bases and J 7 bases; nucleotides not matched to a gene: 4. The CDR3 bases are TGTGCCAGCAAAGGGACAGTGAATTCACCCCTCCACTTT. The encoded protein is CASKGTVNSPLHF.

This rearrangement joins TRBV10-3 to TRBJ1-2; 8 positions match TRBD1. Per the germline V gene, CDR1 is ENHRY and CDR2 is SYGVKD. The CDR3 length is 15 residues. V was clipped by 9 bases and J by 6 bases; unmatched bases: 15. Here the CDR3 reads CAILDTGTGPDGYTF. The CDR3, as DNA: TGTGCCATACTAGATACCGGGACAGGACCTGATGGCTACACCTTC.

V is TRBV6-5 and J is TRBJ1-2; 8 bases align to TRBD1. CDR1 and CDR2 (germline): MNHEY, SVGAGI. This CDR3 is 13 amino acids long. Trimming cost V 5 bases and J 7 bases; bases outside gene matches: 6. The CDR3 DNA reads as TGTGCCAGCAGTGCGACAGGGGTTAGTGGCTACACCTTC. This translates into CASSATGVSGYTF.

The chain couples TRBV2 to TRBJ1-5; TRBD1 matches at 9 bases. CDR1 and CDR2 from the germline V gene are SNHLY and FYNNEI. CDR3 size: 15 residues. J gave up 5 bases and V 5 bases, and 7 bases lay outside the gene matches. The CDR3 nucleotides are TGTGCCAGCAGTCCGGGACAGGGTCTTTATCAGCCCCAGCATTTT. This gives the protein CASSPGQGLYQPQHF.

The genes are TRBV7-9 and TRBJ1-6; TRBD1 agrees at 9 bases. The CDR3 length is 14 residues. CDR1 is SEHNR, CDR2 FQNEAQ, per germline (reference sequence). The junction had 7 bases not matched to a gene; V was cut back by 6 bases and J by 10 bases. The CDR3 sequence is CASSPGQGQSPLHF. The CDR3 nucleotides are TGTGCCAGCAGTCCGGGACAGGGTCAATCACCCCTCCACTTT.

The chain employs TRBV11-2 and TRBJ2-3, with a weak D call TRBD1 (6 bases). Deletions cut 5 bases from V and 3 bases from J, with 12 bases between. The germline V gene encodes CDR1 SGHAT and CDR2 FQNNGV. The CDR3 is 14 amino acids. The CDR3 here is CASSPRTVTDTQYF. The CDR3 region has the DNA TGTGCCAGCAGCCCTCGGACAGTAACAGATACGCAGTATTTT.

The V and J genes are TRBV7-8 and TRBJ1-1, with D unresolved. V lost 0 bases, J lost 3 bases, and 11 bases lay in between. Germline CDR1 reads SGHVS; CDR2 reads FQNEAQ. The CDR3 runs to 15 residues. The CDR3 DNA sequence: TGTGCCAGCAGCTTAGCCCGACGGGATTACACTGAAGCTTTCTTT. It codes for CASSLARRDYTEAFF.

Written as DNA, the CDR3 is TGTGCCAGCAGCGTAGGCCACGGGGTTGAGGCCAACGTCCTGACTTTC. Translation: CASSVGHGVEANVLTF. This chain uses TRBV9 with TRBJ2-6; maybe TRBD2 (5 bases). The CDR3 covers 16 residues. Trimming removed 0 bases from V and 6 bases from J, with 13 bases in between. Germline lookup yields CDR1 SGDLS and CDR2 YYNGEE.

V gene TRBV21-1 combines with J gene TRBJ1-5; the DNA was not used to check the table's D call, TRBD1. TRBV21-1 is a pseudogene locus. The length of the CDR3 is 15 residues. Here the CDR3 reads CASSTPGTGNQPQHF. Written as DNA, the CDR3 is TGTGCCAGCAGCACCCCCGGGACAGGCAATCAGCCCCAGCATTTT.

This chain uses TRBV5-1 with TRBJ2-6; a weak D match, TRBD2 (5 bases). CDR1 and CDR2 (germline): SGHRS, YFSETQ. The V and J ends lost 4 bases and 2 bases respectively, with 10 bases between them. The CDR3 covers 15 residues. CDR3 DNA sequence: TGCGCCAGCAGCGGGGAGATCACTGGGGCCAACGTCCTGACTTTC. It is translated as CASSGEITGANVLTF.

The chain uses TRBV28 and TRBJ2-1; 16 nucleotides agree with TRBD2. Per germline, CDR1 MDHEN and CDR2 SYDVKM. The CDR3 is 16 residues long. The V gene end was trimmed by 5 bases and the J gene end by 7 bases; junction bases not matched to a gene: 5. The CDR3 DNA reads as TGTGCCAGCAGTCGACCGGGACTAGCGGGAGGGAATGAGCAGTTCTTC. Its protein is CASSRPGLAGGNEQFF.

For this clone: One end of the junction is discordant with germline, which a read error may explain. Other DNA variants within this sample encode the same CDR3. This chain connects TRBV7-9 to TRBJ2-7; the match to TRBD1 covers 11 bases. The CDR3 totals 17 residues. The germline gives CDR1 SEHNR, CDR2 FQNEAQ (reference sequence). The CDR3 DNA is TGTGCCAGCAGTTTAGCTGTCGGGACAGGGGGGACCTACGAGCAGTACTTC. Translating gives CASSLAVGTGGTYEQYF.

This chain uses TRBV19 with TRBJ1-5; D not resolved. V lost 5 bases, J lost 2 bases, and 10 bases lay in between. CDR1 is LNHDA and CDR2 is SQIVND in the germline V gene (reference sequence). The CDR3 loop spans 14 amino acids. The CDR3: CASSPYLGNQPQHF. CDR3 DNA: TGTGCCAGTAGTCCCTACTTGGGCAATCAGCCCCAGCATTTT.

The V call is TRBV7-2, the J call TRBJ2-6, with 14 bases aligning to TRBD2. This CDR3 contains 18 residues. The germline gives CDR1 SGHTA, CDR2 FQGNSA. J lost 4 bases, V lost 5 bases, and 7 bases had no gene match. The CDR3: CASSRLAGGPAGANVLTF. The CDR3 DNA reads TGTGCCAGCAGCAGACTAGCGGGAGGGCCGGCAGGGGCCAACGTCCTGACTTTC.

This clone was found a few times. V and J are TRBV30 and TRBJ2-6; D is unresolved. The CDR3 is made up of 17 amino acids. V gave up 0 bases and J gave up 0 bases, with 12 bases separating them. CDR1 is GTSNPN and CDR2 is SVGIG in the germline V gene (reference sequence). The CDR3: CAWSVLGYHSGANVLTF. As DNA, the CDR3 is TGTGCCTGGAGTGTACTCGGGTACCACTCTGGGGCCAACGTCCTGACTTTC.

The CDR3 is CASSLAVSGGYEQYF. CDR3 sequence (DNA): TGTGCCAGCAGCTTGGCGGTTAGCGGGGGCTACGAGCAGTACTTC. This chain links TRBV5-4 with TRBJ2-7; 9 nucleotides agree with TRBD2. Trimming at V came to 0 bases and at J to 3 bases, leaving 4 bases not matched to a gene. The CDR3 is 15 amino acids. CDR1 SGHNT and CDR2 YYREEE come from the germline V gene (reference sequence).

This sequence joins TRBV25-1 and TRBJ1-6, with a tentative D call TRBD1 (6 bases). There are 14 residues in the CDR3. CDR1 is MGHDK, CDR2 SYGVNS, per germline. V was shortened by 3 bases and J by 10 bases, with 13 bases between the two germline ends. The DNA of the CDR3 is TGTGCCAGCAGTGAGGACAGTCTATACTCACCCCTCCACTTT. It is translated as CASSEDSLYSPLHF.

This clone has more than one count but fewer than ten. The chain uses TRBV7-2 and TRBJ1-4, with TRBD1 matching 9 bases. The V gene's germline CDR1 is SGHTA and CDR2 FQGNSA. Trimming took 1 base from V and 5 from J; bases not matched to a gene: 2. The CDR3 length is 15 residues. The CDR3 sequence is CASSLEGTGNEKLFF. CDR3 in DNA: TGTGCCAGCAGCTTAGAAGGGACAGGGAATGAAAAACTGTTTTTT. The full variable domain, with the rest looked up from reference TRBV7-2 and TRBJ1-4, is GAGVSQSPSNKVTEKGKDVELRCDPISGHTALYWYRQSLGQGLEFLIYFQGNSAPDKSGLPSDRFSAERTGGSVSTLTIQRTQQEDSAVYLCASSLEGTGNEKLFFGSGTQLSVL.

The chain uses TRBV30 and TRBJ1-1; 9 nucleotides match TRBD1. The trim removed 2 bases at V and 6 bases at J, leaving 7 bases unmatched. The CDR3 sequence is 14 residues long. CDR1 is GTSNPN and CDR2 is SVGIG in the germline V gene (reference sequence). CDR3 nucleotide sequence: TGTGCCTGGAGTCTTAGGACAGGGGCGGCTGAAGCTTTCTTT. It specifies CAWSLRTGAAEAFF.

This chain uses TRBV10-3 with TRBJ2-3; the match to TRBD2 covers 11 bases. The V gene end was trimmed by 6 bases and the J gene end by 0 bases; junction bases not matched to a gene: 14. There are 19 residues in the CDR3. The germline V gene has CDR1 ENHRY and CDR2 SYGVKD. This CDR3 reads CAIRSGLAVRKSSTDTQYF. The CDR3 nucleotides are TGTGCCATCAGATCGGGACTAGCGGTACGGAAATCCAGCACAGATACGCAGTATTTT.